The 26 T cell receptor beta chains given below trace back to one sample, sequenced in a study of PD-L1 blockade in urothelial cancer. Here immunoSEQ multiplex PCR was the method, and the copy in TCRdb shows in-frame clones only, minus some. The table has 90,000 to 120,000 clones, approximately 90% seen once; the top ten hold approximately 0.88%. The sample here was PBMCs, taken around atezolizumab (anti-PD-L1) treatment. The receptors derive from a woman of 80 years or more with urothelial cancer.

DNA for the CDR3: TGTGCCAGCAGCTTAGCGCCTTCGGAGGGGGCTTACTATGGCTACACCTTC. This translates into CASSLAPSEGAYYGYTF. V is TRBV7-8 and J is TRBJ1-2; 7 bases are shared with TRBD1. The CDR3 has 17 amino acids. CDR1 is SGHVS and CDR2 is FQNEAQ in the germline V gene. J was trimmed by 3 bases and V by 0 bases; bases with no gene match: 10.

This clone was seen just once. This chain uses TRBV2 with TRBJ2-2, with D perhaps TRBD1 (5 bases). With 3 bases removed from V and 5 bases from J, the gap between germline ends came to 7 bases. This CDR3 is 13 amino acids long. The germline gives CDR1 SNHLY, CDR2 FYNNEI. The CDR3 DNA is TGTGCCAGCAGTGATCAGGGAACCGGGGAGCTGTTTTTT. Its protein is CASSDQGTGELFF.

The CDR3 is CASSLGTGSGELFF. Here the CDR3 DNA reads TGTGCCAGCAGCTTAGGCACGGGGTCCGGGGAGCTGTTTTTT. The chain uses TRBV7-2 and TRBJ2-2; perhaps TRBD2 as D (5 bases). Germline assignment: CDR1 SGHTA and CDR2 FQGNSA. Trimming pared 1 base from V and 6 bases from J, leaving 9 bases between. The CDR3 sequence is 14 residues long.

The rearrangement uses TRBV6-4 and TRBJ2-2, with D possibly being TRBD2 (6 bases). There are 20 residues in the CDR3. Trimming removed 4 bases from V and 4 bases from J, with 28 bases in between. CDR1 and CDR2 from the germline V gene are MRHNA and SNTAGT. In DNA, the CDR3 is TGTGCCAGCAGTGTCTCACACCGCGGGACCGCCGATCGGGGCACCGGGGAGCTGTTTTTT. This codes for CASSVSHRGTADRGTGELFF.

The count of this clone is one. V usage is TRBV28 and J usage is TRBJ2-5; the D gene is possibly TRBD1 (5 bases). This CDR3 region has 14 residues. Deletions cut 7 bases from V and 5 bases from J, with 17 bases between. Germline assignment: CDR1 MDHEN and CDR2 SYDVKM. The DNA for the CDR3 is TGTGCCAGCAATCATCCCCAGGGCCGGGAGACCCAGTACTTC. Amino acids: CASNHPQGRETQYF.

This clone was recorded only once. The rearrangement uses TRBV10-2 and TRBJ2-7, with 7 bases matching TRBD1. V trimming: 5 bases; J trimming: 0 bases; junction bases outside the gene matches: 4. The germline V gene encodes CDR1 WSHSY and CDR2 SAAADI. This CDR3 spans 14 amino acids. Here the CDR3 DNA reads TGCGCCAGCAGTAAGGGACAGAACTCCTACGAGCAGTACTTC. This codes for CASSKGQNSYEQYF.

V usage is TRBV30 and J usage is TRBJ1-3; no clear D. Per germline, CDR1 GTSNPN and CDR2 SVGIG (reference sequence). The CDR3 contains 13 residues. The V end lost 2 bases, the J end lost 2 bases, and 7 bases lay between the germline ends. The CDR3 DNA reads TGTGCCTGGAGTAGGAGGGCTGGAAACACCATATATTTT. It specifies CAWSRRAGNTIYF. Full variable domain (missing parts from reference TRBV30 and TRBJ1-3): SQTIHQWPATLVQPVGSPLSLECTVEGTSNPNLYWYRQAAGRGLQLLFYSVGIGQISSEVPQNLSASRPQDRQFILSSKKLLLSDSGFYLCAWSRRAGNTIYFGEGSWLTVV.

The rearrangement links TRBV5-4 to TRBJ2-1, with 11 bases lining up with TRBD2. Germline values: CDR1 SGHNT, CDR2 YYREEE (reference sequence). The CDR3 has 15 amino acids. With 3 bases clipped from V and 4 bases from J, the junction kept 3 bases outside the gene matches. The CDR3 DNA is TGTGCCAGCAGCTCGGGACTAGCGGTTTACAATGAGCAGTTCTTC. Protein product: CASSSGLAVYNEQFF.

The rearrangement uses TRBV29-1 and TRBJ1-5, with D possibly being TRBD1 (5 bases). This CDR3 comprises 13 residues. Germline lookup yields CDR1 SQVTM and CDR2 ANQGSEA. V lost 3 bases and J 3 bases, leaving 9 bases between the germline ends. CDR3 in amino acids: CSVDLGPNQPQHF. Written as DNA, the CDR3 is TGCAGCGTTGATTTGGGGCCCAATCAGCCCCAGCATTTT.

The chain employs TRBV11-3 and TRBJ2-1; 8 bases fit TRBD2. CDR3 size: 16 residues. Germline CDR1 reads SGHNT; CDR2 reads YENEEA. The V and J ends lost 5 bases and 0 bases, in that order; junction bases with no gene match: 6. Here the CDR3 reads CASSPRGGSSYNEQFF. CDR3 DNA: TGTGCCAGCAGCCCCCGGGGGGGTAGCTCCTACAATGAGCAGTTCTTC.

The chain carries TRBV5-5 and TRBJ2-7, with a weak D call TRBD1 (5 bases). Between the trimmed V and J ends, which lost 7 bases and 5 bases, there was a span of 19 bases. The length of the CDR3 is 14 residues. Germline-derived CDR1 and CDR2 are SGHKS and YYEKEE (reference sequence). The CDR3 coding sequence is TGTGCCAGCGCCCGCGGAACAGGTCTGAACGAGCAGTACTTC. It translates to CASARGTGLNEQYF.

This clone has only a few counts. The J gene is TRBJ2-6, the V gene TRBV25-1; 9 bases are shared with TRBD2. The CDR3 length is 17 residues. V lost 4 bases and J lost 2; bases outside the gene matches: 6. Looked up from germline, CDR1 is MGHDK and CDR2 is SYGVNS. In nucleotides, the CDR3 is TGTGCCAGCAGTGGACTCGCGGGGGGGCCTGGGGCCAACGTCCTGACTTTC. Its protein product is CASSGLAGGPGANVLTF.

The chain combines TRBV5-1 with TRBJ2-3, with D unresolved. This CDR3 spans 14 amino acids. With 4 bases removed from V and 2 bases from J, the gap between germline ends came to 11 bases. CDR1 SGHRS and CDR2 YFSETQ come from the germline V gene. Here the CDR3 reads CASSPLPFTDTQYF. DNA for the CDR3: TGCGCCAGCAGCCCCCTTCCCTTCACAGATACGCAGTATTTT. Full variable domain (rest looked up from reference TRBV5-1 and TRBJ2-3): KAGVTQTPRYLIKTRGQQVTLSCSPISGHRSVSWYQQTPGQGLQFLFEYFSETQRNKGNFPGRFSGRQFSNSRSEMNVSTLELGDSALYLCASSPLPFTDTQYFGPGTRLTVL.

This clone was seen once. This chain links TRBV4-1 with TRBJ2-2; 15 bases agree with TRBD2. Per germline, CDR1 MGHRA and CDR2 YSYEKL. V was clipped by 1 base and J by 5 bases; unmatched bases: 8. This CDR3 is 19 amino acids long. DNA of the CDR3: TGCGCCAGCAGCCAAGGGGTCGGACTAGCGGGAGGGGGGACCGGGGAGCTGTTTTTT. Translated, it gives CASSQGVGLAGGGTGELFF.

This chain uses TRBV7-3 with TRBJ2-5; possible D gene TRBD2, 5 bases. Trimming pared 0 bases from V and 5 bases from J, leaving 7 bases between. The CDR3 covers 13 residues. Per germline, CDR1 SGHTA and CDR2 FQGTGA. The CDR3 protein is CASSLTWEETQYF. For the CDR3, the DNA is TGTGCCAGCAGCTTAACATGGGAGGAGACCCAGTACTTC.

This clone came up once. The CDR3 spells CASRYGTSGGDTQYF. The CDR3 DNA sequence: TGTGCCAGCAGATACGGGACTAGCGGAGGGGATACGCAGTATTTT. This chain joins TRBV27 and TRBJ2-3; TRBD2 matches 11 bases. The CDR3 contains 15 residues. CDR1 is MNHEY and CDR2 is SMNVEV in the germline V gene (reference sequence). The ends lost 6 bases at V and 6 bases at J; junction bases unmatched: 8.

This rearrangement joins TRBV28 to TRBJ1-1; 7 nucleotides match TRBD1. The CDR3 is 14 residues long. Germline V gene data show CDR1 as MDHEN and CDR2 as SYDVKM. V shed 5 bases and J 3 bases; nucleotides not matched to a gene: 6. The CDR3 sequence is CASSQRDRYTEAFF. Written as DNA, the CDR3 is TGTGCCAGCAGTCAACGGGACAGATACACTGAAGCTTTCTTT.

As DNA, the CDR3 is TGCGCCAGCAGCTTGCTCCGGACAGAAAACACCGGGGAGCTGTTTTTT. It is translated as CASSLLRTENTGELFF. The V gene is TRBV5-1, the J gene TRBJ2-2; D perhaps matches TRBD1 (6 bases). This CDR3 comprises 16 residues. In germline, CDR1 is SGHRS, CDR2 YFSETQ. Between the trimmed V and J ends, which lost 1 base and 2 bases, there was a span of 12 bases.

CDR3 residues: CASTPSPATYNEQFF. CDR3 bases: TGCGCCAGCACCCCGAGCCCCGCTACCTACAATGAGCAGTTCTTC. The chain combines TRBV5-1 with TRBJ2-1, with D hard to call. This CDR3 spans 15 amino acids. Germline lookup yields CDR1 SGHRS and CDR2 YFSETQ. Trimming cost V 6 bases and J 2 bases, with 15 bases left between them.

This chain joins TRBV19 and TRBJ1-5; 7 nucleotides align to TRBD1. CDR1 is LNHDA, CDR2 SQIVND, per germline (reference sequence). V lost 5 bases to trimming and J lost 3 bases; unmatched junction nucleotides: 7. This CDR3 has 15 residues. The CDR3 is CASSLGQVNNQPQHF. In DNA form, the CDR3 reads TGTGCCAGTAGTCTTGGACAGGTCAACAATCAGCCCCAGCATTTT.

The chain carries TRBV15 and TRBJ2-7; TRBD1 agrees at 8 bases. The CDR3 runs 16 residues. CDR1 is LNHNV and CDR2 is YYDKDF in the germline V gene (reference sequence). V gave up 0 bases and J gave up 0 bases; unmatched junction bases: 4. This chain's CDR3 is CATSRETGQVSYEQYF. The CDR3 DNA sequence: TGTGCCACCAGCAGAGAGACGGGACAGGTCTCCTACGAGCAGTACTTC.

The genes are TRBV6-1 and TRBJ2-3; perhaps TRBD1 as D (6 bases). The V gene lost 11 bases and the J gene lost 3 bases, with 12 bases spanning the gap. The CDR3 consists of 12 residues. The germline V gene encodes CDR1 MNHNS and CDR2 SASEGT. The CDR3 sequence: CAQGGATDTQYF. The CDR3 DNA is TGTGCCCAAGGGGGTGCGACAGATACGCAGTATTTT.

DNA of the CDR3: TGTGCCAGCAGAAGGGCAGGGGATACCACCGGGGAGCTGTTTTTT. Translating it yields CASRRAGDTTGELFF. The V call is TRBV25-1, the J call TRBJ2-2; D might be TRBD1 (6 bases). V lost 6 bases, J lost 4 bases, and 15 bases lay in between. Germline assignment: CDR1 MGHDK and CDR2 SYGVNS. CDR3 length equals 15 residues.

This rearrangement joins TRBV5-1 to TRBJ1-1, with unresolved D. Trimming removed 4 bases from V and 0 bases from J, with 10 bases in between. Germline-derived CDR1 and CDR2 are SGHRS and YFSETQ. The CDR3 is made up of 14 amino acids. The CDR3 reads CASSNEQLNTEAFF. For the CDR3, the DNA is TGCGCCAGCAGCAATGAGCAACTGAACACTGAAGCTTTCTTT.

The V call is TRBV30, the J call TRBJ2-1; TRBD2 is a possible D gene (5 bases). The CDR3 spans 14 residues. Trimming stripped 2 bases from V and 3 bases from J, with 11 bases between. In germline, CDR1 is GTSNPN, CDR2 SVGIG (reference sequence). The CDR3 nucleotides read TGTGCCTGGAGTTCAGGACTGAACTACAATGAGCAGTTCTTC. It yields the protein CAWSSGLNYNEQFF.

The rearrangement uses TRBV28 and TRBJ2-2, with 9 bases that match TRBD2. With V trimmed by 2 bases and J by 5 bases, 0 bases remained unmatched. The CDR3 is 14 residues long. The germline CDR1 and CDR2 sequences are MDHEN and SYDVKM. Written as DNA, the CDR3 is TGTGCCAGCAGTTTACTAGCGGGAACCGGGGAGCTGTTTTTT. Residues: CASSLLAGTGELFF.